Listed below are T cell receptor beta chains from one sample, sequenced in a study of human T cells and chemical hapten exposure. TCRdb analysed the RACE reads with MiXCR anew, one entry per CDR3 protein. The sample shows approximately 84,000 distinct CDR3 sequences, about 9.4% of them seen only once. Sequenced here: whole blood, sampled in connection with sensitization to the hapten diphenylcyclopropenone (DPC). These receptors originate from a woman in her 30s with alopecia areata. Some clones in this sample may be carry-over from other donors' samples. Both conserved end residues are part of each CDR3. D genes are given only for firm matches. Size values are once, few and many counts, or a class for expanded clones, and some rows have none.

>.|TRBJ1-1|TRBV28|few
TGTGCCAGCAGTTTACAGGGGCGAAACACTGAAGCTTTCTTT
CASSLQGRNTEAFF
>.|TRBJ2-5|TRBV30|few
TGTGCCTGGAGTGTTCTGATTCAAGAGACCCAGTACTTC
CAWSVLIQETQYF
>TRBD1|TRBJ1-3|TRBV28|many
TGTGCCAGCAGTTTACCCGACAGGGGAGCCAGAAACACCATATATTTT
CASSLPDRGARNTIYF
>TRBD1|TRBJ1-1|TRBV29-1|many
TGCAGCGTCGGAATCCTAATACAGGGGGGAACGAACACTGAAGCTTTCTTT
CSVGILIQGGTNTEAFF
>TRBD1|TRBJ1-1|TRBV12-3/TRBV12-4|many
TGTGCCAGCAGCCCGGACAGGCAGAACACTGAAGCTTTCTTT
CASSPDRQNTEAFF
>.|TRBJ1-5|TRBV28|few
TGTGCCAGCAGTTCAAGTGGGGGAGGTTCAGCTCAGCCCCAGCATTTT
CASSSSGGGSAQPQHF
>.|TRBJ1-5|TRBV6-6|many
TGTGCCAGCAGCCTCCCGGGGGCAAATCAGCCCCAGCATTTT
CASSLPGANQPQHF
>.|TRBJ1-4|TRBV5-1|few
TGCGCCAGCAGCTTGGCCCAAGGGGGGCCTGAAAAACTGTTTTTT
CASSLAQGGPEKLFF
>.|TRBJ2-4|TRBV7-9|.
TGTGCCTGCGGGGACGGAGCCAAAAACATTCAGTACTTC
CACGDGAKNIQYF
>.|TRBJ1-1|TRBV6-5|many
TGTGCCAGCAGTTCCCCGGGGGTGGGCACTGAAGCTTTCTTT
CASSSPGVGTEAFF
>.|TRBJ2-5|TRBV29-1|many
TGCAGCGTCGACCCCAGGAATAAAGAGACCCAGTACTTC
CSVDPRNKETQYF
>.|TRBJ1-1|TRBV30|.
TGTGCCCAAACCAGGATTAGTCCTGAAGCTTTCTTT
CAQTRISPEAFF
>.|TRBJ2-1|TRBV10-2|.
TGCGCCAGCAGTGAATTGGTTCGCAATGAGCAGTTCTTC
CASSELVRNEQFF
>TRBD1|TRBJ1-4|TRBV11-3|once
TGTGCCAGCAGCCCGGGGACAGGGGGCGCCGTGACGAAAAAACTGTTTTTT
CASSPGTGGAVTKKLFF
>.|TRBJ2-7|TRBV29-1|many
TGCAGCGTAGTGACCGGCGGGGGCATCACCTACGAGCAGTACTTC
CSVVTGGGITYEQYF
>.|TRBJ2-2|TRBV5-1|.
TGCGCCAGCAGCTTAGCGCGACAAGCCCCGAACACCGGGGAGCTGTTTTTT
CASSLARQAPNTGELFF
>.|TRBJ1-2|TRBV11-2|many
TGTGCCAGCAGCTTAGATTCGAGAGGCTACACCTTC
CASSLDSRGYTF
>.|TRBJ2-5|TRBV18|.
TGTGCCAGCTCACCACCCCAGGGCCGAGAGACCCAGTACTTC
CASSPPQGRETQYF
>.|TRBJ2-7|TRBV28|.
TGTGCCAGCAGTGAATTTTCAGGGGTCGAGCAGTACTTC
CASSEFSGVEQYF
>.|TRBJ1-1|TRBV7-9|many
TGTGCCAGCGGGCTCATGAACACTGAAGCTTTCTTT
CASGLMNTEAFF
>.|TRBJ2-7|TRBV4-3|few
TGCGCCAGCAGCCAAGAGTTTGGGGGTACCTACGAGCAGTACTTC
CASSQEFGGTYEQYF
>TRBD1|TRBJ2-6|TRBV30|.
TGTGCCTGGAGGGACAGGAGCTCTGGGGCCAACGTCCTGACTTTC
CAWRDRSSGANVLTF
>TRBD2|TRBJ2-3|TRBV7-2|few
TGTGCCAGCAGCCGGACTAGGGCAGATACGCAGTATTTT
CASSRTRADTQYF
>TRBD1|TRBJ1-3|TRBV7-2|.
TGTGCCAGCAGCTTTTCAGGGGGCCTCGACACCATATATTTT
CASSFSGGLDTIYF
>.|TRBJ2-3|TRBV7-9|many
TGTGCCAGCAGGGAAACAGATACGCAGTATTTT
CASRETDTQYF
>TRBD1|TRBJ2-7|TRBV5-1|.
TGCGCCAGCAGGCCCGGGACAGGGCTTTCCTACGAGCAGTACTTC
CASRPGTGLSYEQYF
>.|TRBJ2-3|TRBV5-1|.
TGCGCCAGCAGCTTGGACCCCGTATCCGGGAGCACAGATACGCAGTATTTT
CASSLDPVSGSTDTQYF
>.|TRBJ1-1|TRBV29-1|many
TGCAGCGTCCGCAGGGATCCCATGAACACTGAAGCTTTCTTT
CSVRRDPMNTEAFF
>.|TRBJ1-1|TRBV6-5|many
TGTGCCAGCAGGCCAAATAGAGGGATGAACACTGAAGCTTTCTTT
CASRPNRGMNTEAFF
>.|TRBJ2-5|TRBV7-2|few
TGTGCCAGCAGCTTAGTTGGAGGGGGCCTCCAAGAGACCCAGTACTTC
CASSLVGGGLQETQYF
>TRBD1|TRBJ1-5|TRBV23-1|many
TGCGCCAGCAGTTCCTGGGACAGGATGGCGACGGTAGGCAATCAGCCCCAGCATTTT
CASSSWDRMATVGNQPQHF